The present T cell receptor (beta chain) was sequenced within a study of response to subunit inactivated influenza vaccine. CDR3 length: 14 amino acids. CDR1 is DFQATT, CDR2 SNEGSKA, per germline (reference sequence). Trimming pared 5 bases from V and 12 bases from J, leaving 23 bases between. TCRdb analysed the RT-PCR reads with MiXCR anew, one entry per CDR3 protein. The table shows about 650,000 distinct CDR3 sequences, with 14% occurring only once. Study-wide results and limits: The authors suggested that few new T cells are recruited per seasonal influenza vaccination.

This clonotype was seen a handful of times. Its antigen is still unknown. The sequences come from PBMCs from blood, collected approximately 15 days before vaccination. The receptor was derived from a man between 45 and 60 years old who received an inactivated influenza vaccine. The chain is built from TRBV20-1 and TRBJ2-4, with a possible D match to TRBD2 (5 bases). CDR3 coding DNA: TGCAGTGCTGGTTTGGCTAGGCGGTCGCGGGCTCAGTACTTC. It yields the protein CSAGLARRSRAQYF.